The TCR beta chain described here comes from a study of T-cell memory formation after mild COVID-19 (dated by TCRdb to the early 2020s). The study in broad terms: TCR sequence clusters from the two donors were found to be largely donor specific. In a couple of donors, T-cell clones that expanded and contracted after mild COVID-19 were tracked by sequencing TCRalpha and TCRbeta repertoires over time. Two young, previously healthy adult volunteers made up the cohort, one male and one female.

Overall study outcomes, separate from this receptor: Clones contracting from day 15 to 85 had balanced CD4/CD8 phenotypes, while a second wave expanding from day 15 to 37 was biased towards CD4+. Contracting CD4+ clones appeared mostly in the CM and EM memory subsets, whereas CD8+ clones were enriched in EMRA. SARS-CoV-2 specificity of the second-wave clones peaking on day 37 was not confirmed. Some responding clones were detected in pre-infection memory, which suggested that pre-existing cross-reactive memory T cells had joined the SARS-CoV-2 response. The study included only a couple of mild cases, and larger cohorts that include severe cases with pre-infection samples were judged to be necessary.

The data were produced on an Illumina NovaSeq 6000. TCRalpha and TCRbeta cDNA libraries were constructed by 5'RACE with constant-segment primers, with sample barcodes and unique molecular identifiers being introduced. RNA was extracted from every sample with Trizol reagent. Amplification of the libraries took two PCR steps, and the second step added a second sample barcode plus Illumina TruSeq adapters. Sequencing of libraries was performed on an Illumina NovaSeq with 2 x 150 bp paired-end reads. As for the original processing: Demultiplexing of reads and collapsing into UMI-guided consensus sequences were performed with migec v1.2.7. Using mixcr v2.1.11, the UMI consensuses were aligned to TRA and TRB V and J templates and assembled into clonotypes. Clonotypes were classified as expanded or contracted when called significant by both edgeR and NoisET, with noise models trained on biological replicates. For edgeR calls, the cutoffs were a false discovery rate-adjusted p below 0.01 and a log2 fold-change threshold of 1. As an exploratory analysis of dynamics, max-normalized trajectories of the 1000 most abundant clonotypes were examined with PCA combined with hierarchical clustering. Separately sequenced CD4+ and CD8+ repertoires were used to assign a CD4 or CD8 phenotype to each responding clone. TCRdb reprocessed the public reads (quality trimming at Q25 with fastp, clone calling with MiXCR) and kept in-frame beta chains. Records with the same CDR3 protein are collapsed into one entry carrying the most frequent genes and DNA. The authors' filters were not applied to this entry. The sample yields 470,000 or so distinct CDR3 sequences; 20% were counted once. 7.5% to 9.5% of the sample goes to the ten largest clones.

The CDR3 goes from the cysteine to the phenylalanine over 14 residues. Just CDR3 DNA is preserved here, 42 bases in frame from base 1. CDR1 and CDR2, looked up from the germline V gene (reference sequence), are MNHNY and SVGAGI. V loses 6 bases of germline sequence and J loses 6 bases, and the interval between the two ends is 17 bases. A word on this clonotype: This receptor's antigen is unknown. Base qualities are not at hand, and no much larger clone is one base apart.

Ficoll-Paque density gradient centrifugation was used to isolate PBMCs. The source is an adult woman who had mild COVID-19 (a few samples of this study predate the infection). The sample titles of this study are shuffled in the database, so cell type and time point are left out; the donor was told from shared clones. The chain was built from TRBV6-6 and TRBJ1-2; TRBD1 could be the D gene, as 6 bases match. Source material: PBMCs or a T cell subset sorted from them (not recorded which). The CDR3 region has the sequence CASREGGYGNGYTF. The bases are TGTGCCAGCAGAGAGGGGGGGTACGGGAATGGCTACACCTTC.